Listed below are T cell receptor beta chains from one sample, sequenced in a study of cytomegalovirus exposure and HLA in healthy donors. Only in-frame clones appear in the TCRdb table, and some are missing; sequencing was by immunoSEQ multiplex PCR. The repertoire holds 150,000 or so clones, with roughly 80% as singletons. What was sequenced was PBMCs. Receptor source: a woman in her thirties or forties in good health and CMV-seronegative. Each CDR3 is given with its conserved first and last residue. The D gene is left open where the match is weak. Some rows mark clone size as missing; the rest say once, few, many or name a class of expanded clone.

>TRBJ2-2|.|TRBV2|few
CASRATVGELFF
TGTGCCAGCAGGGCGACAGTCGGGGAGCTGTTTTTT
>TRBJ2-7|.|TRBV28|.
CASSYLRVQSYEQYF
TGTGCCAGCAGCTACTTGCGGGTGCAGTCCTACGAGCAGTACTTC
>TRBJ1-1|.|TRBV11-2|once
CASSFRPDTEAFF
TGTGCCAGCAGCTTTCGCCCGGACACTGAAGCTTTCTTT
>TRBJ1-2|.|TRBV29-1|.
CSAVRALNYGYTF
TGCAGCGCTGTCAGGGCTTTAAACTATGGCTACACCTTC
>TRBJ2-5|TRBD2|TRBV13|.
CASSSGGAGETQYF
TGTGCCAGCAGCTCCGGGGGGGCCGGAGAGACCCAGTACTTC
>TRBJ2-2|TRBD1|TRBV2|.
CASSEEGQGYTGELFF
TGTGCCAGCAGTGAAGAAGGACAGGGATACACCGGGGAGCTGTTTTTT
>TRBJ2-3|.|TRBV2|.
CASRTDTDTQYF
TGTGCCAGCAGGACAGACACAGATACGCAGTATTTT
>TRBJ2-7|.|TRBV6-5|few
CASRRQGGLEQYF
TGTGCCAGCAGGAGACAGGGAGGACTCGAGCAGTACTTC
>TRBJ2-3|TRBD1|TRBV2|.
CASPDRDRVSTDTQYF
TGTGCCAGCCCCGACCGGGACAGAGTTAGCACAGATACGCAGTATTTT
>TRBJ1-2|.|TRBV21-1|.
CASTSGGLAGYTF
TGTGCCAGCACATCCGGGGGGTTAGCTGGCTACACCTTC
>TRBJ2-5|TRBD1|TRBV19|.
CASSPWTGTETQYF
TGTGCCAGTAGTCCATGGACAGGGACAGAGACCCAGTACTTC
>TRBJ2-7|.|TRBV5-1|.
CASSSPERDLLGEQYF
TGCGCCAGCAGCTCCCCGGAACGGGACTTGCTTGGAGAGCAGTACTTC
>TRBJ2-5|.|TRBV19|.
CASRSQEETQYF
TGTGCCAGTAGGTCTCAGGAAGAGACCCAGTACTTC
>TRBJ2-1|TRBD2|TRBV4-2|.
CASSHQRGSYNEQFF
TGTGCCAGCAGCCACCAGCGGGGGAGCTACAATGAGCAGTTCTTC
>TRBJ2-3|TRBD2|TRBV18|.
CASSPQTSPTDTQYF
TGTGCCAGCTCACCACAGACTAGCCCCACAGATACGCAGTATTTT
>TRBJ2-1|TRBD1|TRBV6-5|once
CASSTDRASYNEQFF
TGTGCCAGCAGTACCGACAGGGCGTCCTACAATGAGCAGTTCTTC
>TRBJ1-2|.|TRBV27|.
CASSLLQGDGYTF
TGTGCCAGCAGTTTACTTCAGGGTGATGGCTACACCTTC
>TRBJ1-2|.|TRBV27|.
CASSSAGQPYGYTF
TGTGCCAGCAGTTCGGCCGGACAGCCTTATGGCTACACCTTC
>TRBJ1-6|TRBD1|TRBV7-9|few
CASSGGYRDRVPSPLHF
TGTGCCAGCAGCGGGGGCTACCGGGACAGGGTCCCCTCACCCCTCCACTTT
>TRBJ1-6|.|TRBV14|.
CASSQGAPLHF
TGTGCCAGCAGCCAAGGCGCACCCCTCCACTTT
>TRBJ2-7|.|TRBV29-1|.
CSVETVYEQYF
TGCAGCGTTGAAACGGTCTACGAGCAGTACTTC
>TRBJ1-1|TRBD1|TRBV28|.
CASSRGDRYTEAFF
TGTGCCAGCAGTAGAGGGGACAGGTACACTGAAGCTTTCTTT
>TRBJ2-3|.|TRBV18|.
CASSPQGGQDTQYF
TGTGCCAGCTCACCCCAGGGGGGTCAAGATACGCAGTATTTT
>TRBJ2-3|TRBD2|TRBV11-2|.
CASSLGEGWDTQYF
TGTGCCAGCAGCCTTGGGGAGGGTTGGGATACGCAGTATTTT
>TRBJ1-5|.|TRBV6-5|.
CASTLRRGGQPQHF
TGTGCCAGCACCTTACGGAGGGGTGGGCAGCCCCAGCATTTT
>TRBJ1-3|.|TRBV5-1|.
CASRPLGGTSSGNTIYF
TGCGCCAGCAGACCCTTGGGAGGGACGAGCTCTGGAAACACCATATATTTT
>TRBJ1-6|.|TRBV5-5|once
CASSLNRDYSPLHF
TGTGCCAGCAGCTTAAACAGGGATTATTCACCCCTCCACTTT
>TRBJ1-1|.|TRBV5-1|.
CASSRDGDTEAFF
TGCGCCAGCAGCCGAGACGGGGACACTGAAGCTTTCTTT
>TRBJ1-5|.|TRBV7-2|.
CASSLVRGYNQPQHF
TGTGCCAGCAGCTTAGTCAGGGGATACAATCAGCCCCAGCATTTT
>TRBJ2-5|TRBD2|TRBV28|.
CASGTVAGRGGTQYF
TGTGCCAGCGGAACCGTAGCGGGGAGAGGGGGGACCCAGTACTTC
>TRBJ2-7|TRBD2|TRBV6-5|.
CASSSPGRGGSYEQYF
TGTGCCAGCAGTTCTCCAGGGCGGGGGGGCTCCTACGAGCAGTACTTC
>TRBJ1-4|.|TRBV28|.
CASTPQSPLANEKLFF
TGTGCCAGCACCCCCCAGTCTCCCCTCGCAAATGAAAAACTGTTTTTT
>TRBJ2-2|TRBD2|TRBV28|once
CASSALRGSGANTGELFF
TGTGCCAGCAGTGCTCTCCGGGGTAGCGGGGCAAACACCGGGGAGCTGTTTTTT
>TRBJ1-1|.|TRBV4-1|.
CASSRESSGVTEAFF
TGCGCCAGCAGCCGAGAGAGTTCAGGGGTAACTGAAGCTTTCTTT
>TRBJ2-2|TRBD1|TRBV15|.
CATSRGGQVLSGELFF
TGTGCCACCAGCAGAGGTGGACAGGTGCTCTCCGGGGAGCTGTTTTTT
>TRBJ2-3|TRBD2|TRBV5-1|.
CASSLNGGESTDTQYF
TGCGCCAGCAGCTTGAACGGGGGGGAATCCACAGATACGCAGTATTTT
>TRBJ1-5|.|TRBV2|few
CASSRDFGQPQHF
TGTGCCAGCAGTCGGGATTTCGGGCAGCCCCAGCATTTT
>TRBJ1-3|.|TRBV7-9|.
CASSLAPSEGTIYF
TGTGCCAGCAGCTTGGCACCCTCCGAGGGCACCATATATTTT
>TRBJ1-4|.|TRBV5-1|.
CASSLRGHGEKLFF
TGCGCCAGCAGCCTCAGGGGACACGGGGAAAAACTGTTTTTT
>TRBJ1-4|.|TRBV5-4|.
CASSLYRTNEKLFF
TGTGCCAGCAGCTTATACAGGACTAATGAAAAACTGTTTTTT
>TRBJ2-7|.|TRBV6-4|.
CAPRGAGGYEQYF
TGTGCCCCGAGGGGGGCAGGGGGGTACGAGCAGTACTTC
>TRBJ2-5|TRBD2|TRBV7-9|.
CASSLSLGGETQYF
TGTGCCAGCAGCTTAAGCCTCGGGGGGGAGACCCAGTACTTC
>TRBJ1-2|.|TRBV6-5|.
CASRNNQGYYGYTF
TGTGCCAGCAGAAACAACCAGGGGTACTATGGCTACACCTTC
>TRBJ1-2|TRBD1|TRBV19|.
CASSARGQGDYGYTF
TGTGCCAGTAGTGCCCGCGGACAGGGAGACTATGGCTACACCTTC
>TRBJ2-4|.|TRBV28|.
CASTGGMAEAKNIQYF
TGTGCCAGCACCGGTGGAATGGCGGAAGCCAAAAACATTCAGTACTTC
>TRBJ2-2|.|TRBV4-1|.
CAARQGYTGELFF
TGCGCCGCCCGGCAGGGGTACACCGGGGAGCTGTTTTTT
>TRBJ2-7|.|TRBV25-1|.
CASDKQVGEDRYEQYF
TGTGCCAGCGATAAGCAGGTCGGGGAGGATCGATACGAGCAGTACTTC
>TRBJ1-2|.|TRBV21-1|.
CASSKYRELAPYGYTF
TGTGCCAGCAGCAAATATCGGGAACTAGCACCCTATGGCTACACCTTC
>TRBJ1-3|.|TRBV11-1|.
CASSPGLPGNTIYF
TGTGCCAGCAGCCCCGGTCTGCCCGGAAACACCATATATTTT
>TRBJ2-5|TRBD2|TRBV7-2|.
CASSSMGLARPDF
TGTGCCAGCAGCTCGATGGGACTAGCGCGACCTGACTTC
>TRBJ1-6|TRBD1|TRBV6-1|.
CASSEYRGNSPLHF
TGTGCCAGCAGTGAATACAGGGGGAATTCACCCCTCCACTTT
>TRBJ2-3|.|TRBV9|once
CASSSEGTDTQYF
TGTGCCAGCAGCTCCGAGGGCACAGATACGCAGTATTTT
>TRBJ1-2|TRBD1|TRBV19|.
CASTRDRGYGYTF
TGTGCCAGCACTCGGGACAGGGGATATGGCTACACCTTC
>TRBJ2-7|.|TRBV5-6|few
CASSFDTYEQYF
TGTGCCAGCAGCTTCGACACCTACGAGCAGTACTTC
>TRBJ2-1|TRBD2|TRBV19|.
CATNRGVSYNEQFF
TGTGCCACTAACCGGGGGGTCTCCTACAATGAGCAGTTCTTC